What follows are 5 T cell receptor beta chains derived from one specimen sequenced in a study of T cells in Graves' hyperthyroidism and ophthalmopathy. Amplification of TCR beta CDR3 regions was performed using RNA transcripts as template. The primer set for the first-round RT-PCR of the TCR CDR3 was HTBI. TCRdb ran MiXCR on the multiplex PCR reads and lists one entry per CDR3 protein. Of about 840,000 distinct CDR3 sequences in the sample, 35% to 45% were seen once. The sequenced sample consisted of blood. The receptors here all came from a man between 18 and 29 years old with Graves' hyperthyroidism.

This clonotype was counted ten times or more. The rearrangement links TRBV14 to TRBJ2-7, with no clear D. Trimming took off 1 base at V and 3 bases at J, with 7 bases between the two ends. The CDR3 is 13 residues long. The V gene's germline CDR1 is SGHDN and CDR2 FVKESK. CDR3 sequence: CASSQGTFYEQYF. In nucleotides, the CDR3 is TGTGCCAGCAGCCAAGGGACCTTCTACGAGCAGTACTTC. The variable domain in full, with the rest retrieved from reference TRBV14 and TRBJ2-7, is EAGVTQFPSHSVIEKGQTVTLRCDPISGHDNLYWYRRVMGKEIKFLLHFVKESKQDESGMPNNRFLAERTGGTYSTLKVQPAELEDSGVYFCASSQGTFYEQYFGPGTRLTVT.

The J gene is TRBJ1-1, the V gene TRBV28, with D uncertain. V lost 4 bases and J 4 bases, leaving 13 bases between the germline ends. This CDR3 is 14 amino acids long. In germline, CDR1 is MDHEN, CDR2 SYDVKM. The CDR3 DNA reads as TGTGCCAGCAGTTCCCCAGGAACGGTCACTGAAGCTTTCTTT. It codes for CASSSPGTVTEAFF. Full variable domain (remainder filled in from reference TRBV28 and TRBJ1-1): DVKVTQSSRYLVKRTGEKVFLECVQDMDHENMFWYRQDPGLGLRLIYFSYDVKMKEKGDIPEGYSVSREKKERFSLILESASTNQTSMYLCASSSPGTVTEAFFGQGTRLTVV.

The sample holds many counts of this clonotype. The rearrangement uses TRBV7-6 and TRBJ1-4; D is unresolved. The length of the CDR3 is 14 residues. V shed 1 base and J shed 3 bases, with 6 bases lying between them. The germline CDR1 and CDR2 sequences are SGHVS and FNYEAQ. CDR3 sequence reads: CASSLEAANEKLFF. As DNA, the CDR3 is TGTGCCAGCAGCTTAGAGGCAGCTAATGAAAAACTGTTTTTT.

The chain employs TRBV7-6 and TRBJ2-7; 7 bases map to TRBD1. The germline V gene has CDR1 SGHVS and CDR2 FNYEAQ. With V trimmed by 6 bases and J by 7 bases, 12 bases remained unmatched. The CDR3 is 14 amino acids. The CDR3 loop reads CASSTGANTGEQYF. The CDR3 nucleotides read TGTGCCAGCAGTACAGGGGCGAACACCGGGGAGCAGTACTTC. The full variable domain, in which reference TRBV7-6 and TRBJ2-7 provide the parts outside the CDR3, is GAGVSQSPRYKVTKRGQDVALRCDPISGHVSLYWYRQALGQGPEFLTYFNYEAQQDKSGLPNDRFSAERPEGSISTLTIQRTEQRDSAMYRCASSTGANTGEQYFGPGTRLTVT.

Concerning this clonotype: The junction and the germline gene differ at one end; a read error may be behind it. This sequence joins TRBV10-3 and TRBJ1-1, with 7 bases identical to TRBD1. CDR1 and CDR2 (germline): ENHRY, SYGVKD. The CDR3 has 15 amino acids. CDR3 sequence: CASSYLHQLQGEAFF. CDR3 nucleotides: TGTGCCAGCAGTTATCTACATCAGCTACAGGGGGAAGCTTTCTTT.